This T cell receptor (beta chain) was identified during a study of Tregs in tolerant kidney transplant recipients. The CDR3 totals 16 residues. Germline assignment: CDR1 KGHSH and CDR2 LQKENI. The V end was cut by 3 bases, the J end by 4 bases, with 16 bases between. This table comes from immunoSEQ multiplex PCR, and its TCRdb copy is limited to in-frame clones, with some not included. The sample includes 55,000 to 80,000 clones, about 98% seen only once; the top ten take 0.34%. The sample consisted of Tregs from blood, taken before the transplant. The clonotype originates from a human donor who received a combined kidney and bone marrow transplant. This chain joins TRBV18 and TRBJ1-3, with D perhaps matching TRBD1 (5 bases). CDR3 DNA: TGTGCCAGCTCACCCCGGGACTCTCAGGGAGGAAACACCATATATTTT. It specifies CASSPRDSQGGNTIYF. The full variable domain, in which reference TRBV18 and TRBJ1-3 provide the parts outside the CDR3, is NAGVMQNPRHLVRRRGQEARLRCSPMKGHSHVYWYRQLPEEGLKFMVYLQKENIIDESGMPKERFSAEFPKEGPSILRIQQVVRGDSAAYFCASSPRDSQGGNTIYFGEGSWLTVV.